The 21 T cell receptor beta chains listed next were all sequenced from one sample in a study of control samples from healthy donors and cancer patients. The repertoire was sequenced with immunoSEQ multiplex PCR; TCRdb's copy has only in-frame clones and lacks some. The repertoire holds tens of thousands of clones, with over 85% as singletons. Input material: PBMCs. The receptors were gathered from a man aged 55 to 69 with colorectal cancer.

This clone was observed a few times. The V call is TRBV29-1, the J call TRBJ2-1, with TRBD1 as a possible D gene (6 bases). Germline lookup yields CDR1 SQVTM and CDR2 ANQGSEA. Trimming removed 7 bases at V and 7 bases at J, with 23 bases between. The CDR3 spans 15 residues. For the CDR3, the DNA is TGCAGCGCTATTTACCGGGACATCTCTCGAAATGAGCAGTTCTTC. Its protein product is CSAIYRDISRNEQFF.

For this clone: The junction does not match germline at one end; this may be a read error. The chain is built from TRBV5-1 and TRBJ2-3; 16 bases are a match to TRBD2. CDR1 is SGHRS, CDR2 YFSETQ, per germline. This CDR3 has 16 amino acids. CDR3 protein: CARSSGTSGGADTQYF. In DNA form, the CDR3 reads TGCGCCCGCAGCTCGGGGACTAGCGGGGGGGCAGATACGCAGTATTTT. Filled out from reference TRBV5-1 and TRBJ2-3, the complete variable domain reads KAGVTQTPRYLIKTRGQQVTLSCSPISGHRSVSWYQQTPGQGLQFLFEYFSETQRNKGNFPGRFSGRQFSNSRSEMNVSTLELGDSALYLCARSSGTSGGADTQYFGPGTRLTVL.

The V call is TRBV3-1 (or the pseudogene TRBV3-2), the J call TRBJ2-7; D is ambiguous. Germline V lookup: CDR1 LGHDT, CDR2 YNNKEL (reference sequence). This CDR3 region has 13 residues. V gave up 1 base and J gave up 4 bases, with 8 bases separating them. The CDR3 DNA follows: TGTGCCAGCAGCCAAGTTGGTGTGTACGAGCAGTACTTC. Amino acid sequence: CASSQVGVYEQYF.

This chain connects TRBV7-8 to TRBJ2-3, with D perhaps TRBD1 or TRBD2 (5 bases each). The CDR3 contains 14 residues. Germline V gene sequence: CDR1 SGHVS, CDR2 FQNEAQ. Trimming removed 0 bases at V and 5 bases at J, with 9 bases between. The CDR3 spells CASSLAGDLDTQYF. CDR3 coding DNA: TGTGCCAGCAGCTTAGCGGGGGATCTAGATACGCAGTATTTT.

This clone has a handful of counts. The CDR3, as DNA: TGTGCCACCAGTGACCCCTGGGACAGAGCACCAGTGACCACTGAAGCTTTCTTT. Translating it yields CATSDPWDRAPVTTEAFF. This chain uses TRBV24-1 with TRBJ1-1; TRBD1 aligns across 7 bases. The CDR3 totals 18 residues. The germline CDR1 and CDR2 sequences are KGHDR and SFDVKD. The junction had 17 bases not matched to a gene; V was cut back by 4 bases and J by 4 bases.

This chain joins TRBV2 and TRBJ2-2; the D is unclear. The CDR3 is 15 residues long. The V end was cut by 3 bases, the J end by 5 bases, with 13 bases between. CDR1 SNHLY and CDR2 FYNNEI come from the germline V gene. In DNA, the CDR3 is TGTGCCAGCAGTGATCGCCTGGGATTGACCGGGGAGCTGTTTTTT. Protein: CASSDRLGLTGELFF.

On this clone: At one end, the junction sequence differs from germline, possibly due to a read error. V is TRBV11-3 and J is TRBJ1-2; D is unresolved. The germline CDR1 and CDR2 sequences are SGHNT and YENEEA. There are 12 residues in the CDR3. The chain's CDR3 is CASRGAAGRINF. Written as DNA, the CDR3 is TGTGCCAGCAGGGGTGCCGCGGGCCGCATTAACTTC.

The chain recombines TRBV5-1 with TRBJ2-1; possible D gene TRBD1, 6 bases. The CDR3 is 15 amino acids. The germline gives CDR1 SGHRS, CDR2 YFSETQ. V dropped 4 bases and J dropped 0 bases, with 11 bases sitting between them. The DNA of the CDR3 is TGCGCCAGCAGCCTCGGACAGAGCTCCTACAATGAGCAGTTCTTC. Protein product: CASSLGQSSYNEQFF. The whole variable domain, remainder taken from reference TRBV5-1 and TRBJ2-1, is KAGVTQTPRYLIKTRGQQVTLSCSPISGHRSVSWYQQTPGQGLQFLFEYFSETQRNKGNFPGRFSGRQFSNSRSEMNVSTLELGDSALYLCASSLGQSSYNEQFFGPGTRLTVL.

The gene calls are TRBV28 and TRBJ2-2; D unclear. V shed 3 bases and J shed 1 base, with 12 bases lying between them. Germline CDR1 is MDHEN and CDR2 is SYDVKM. The CDR3 is made up of 16 amino acids. CDR3 amino acids: CASSLFAVGNTGELFF. In DNA form, the CDR3 reads TGTGCCAGCAGTTTGTTCGCCGTAGGGAACACCGGGGAGCTGTTTTTT.

The chain links TRBV11-3 to TRBJ2-1, with D hard to call. The CDR3 consists of 15 residues. Trimming took off 4 bases at V and 6 bases at J, with 16 bases between the two ends. Germline lookup yields CDR1 SGHNT and CDR2 YENEEA. CDR3 protein: CASSWQSRSVNEQFF. CDR3 sequence (DNA): TGTGCCAGCAGCTGGCAGTCGCGGAGCGTCAATGAGCAGTTCTTC. The variable domain in full, completed from reference TRBV11-3 and TRBJ2-1, reads EAGVVQSPRYKIIEKKQPVAFWCNPISGHNTLYWYLQNLGQGPELLIRYENEEAVDDSQLPKDRFSAERLKGVDSTLKIQPAELGDSAVYLCASSWQSRSVNEQFFGPGTRLTVL.

The CDR3 is CASSLFSNQPQHF. The DNA for the CDR3 is TGTGCCAGCAGCTTATTTAGCAATCAGCCCCAGCATTTT. The rearrangement joins TRBV6-2 or TRBV6-3 to TRBJ1-5, with D hard to call. This CDR3 region has 13 residues. V was clipped by 6 bases and J by 0 bases, with 6 bases between them. From germline, CDR1 is MNHEY and CDR2 SVGEGT.

V usage is TRBV2 and J usage is TRBJ1-1, with TRBD1 matching 7 bases. The germline gives CDR1 SNHLY, CDR2 FYNNEI. Trimming at V came to 2 bases and at J to 3 bases, leaving 9 bases not matched to a gene. The CDR3 length is 16 residues. CDR3 bases: TGTGCCAGCAGTGAAAATGTGGGCGACAGGGACACTGAAGCTTTCTTT. Residues: CASSENVGDRDTEAFF.

The J gene is TRBJ1-4, the V gene TRBV4-1; 10 bases agree with TRBD1. V was clipped by 3 bases and J by 7 bases; unmatched bases: 11. CDR1 and CDR2 (germline): MGHRA, YSYEKL. The CDR3 spans 17 residues. In nucleotides, the CDR3 is TGCGCCAGCAGCCAGGCGGCCGGGACAGGGGTGATTGAAAAACTGTTTTTT. Amino acid sequence: CASSQAAGTGVIEKLFF.

The gene calls are TRBV5-1 and TRBJ1-4; 8 nucleotides agree with TRBD1. CDR1 is SGHRS, CDR2 YFSETQ, per germline. The V segment lost 4 bases and the J segment 6 bases; nucleotides outside the gene matches: 5. The CDR3 runs 14 residues. The CDR3, as DNA: TGCGCCAGCAGCCTGGACAGGGTATATGAAAAACTGTTTTTT. Amino acids: CASSLDRVYEKLFF.

The genes are TRBV5-8 and TRBJ1-3, with 9 bases identical to TRBD1. Per the germline V gene, CDR1 is SGHTS and CDR2 is YDEGEE. The CDR3 spans 16 residues. V shed 4 bases, J shed 8 bases, and the junction held 13 bases outside the gene matches. The CDR3 DNA follows: TGTGCCAGCAGCCAACGACCGGGACAGGGTAAACACACCATATATTTT. This encodes CASSQRPGQGKHTIYF.

This chain uses TRBV2 with TRBJ1-2; 7 bases agree with TRBD1. V shed 4 bases and J 4 bases; nucleotides not matched to a gene: 9. The germline V gene encodes CDR1 SNHLY and CDR2 FYNNEI. This CDR3 spans 15 amino acids. In DNA form, the CDR3 reads TGTGCCAGCAGTGTCGGGCGGCAGGGGGGCTATGGCTACACCTTC. Protein sequence: CASSVGRQGGYGYTF. The whole variable domain, filled in from reference TRBV2 and TRBJ1-2, reads EPEVTQTPSHQVTQMGQEVILRCVPISNHLYFYWYRQILGQKVEFLVSFYNNEISEKSEIFDDQFSVERPDGSNFTLKIRSTKLEDSAMYFCASSVGRQGGYGYTFGSGTRLTVV.

The CDR3 is CAISARATNEKLFF. The CDR3 DNA reads TGTGCCATCAGTGCCAGGGCAACTAATGAAAAACTGTTTTTT. V gene TRBV10-3 combines with J gene TRBJ1-4, with D perhaps TRBD1 (5 bases). V was trimmed by 4 bases and J by 0 bases, leaving 6 bases between them. In germline, CDR1 is ENHRY, CDR2 SYGVKD. The CDR3 extends over 14 amino acids.

The chain couples TRBV5-1 to TRBJ2-3; TRBD2 agrees at 11 bases. The germline gives CDR1 SGHRS, CDR2 YFSETQ. The CDR3 length is 19 residues. Trimming took 0 bases from V and 5 from J; bases not matched to a gene: 14. Here the CDR3 reads CASSLAPSGGRLAGDTQYF. The CDR3 DNA reads as TGCGCCAGCAGCTTGGCCCCTAGCGGGGGGCGCTTGGCTGGAGATACGCAGTATTTT.

The sample holds one count of this clone. The chain is built from TRBV27 and TRBJ1-1; TRBD1 matches 10 bases. CDR1 and CDR2 from the germline V gene are MNHEY and SMNVEV (reference sequence). J gave up 6 bases and V 7 bases, and 5 bases lay outside the gene matches. The CDR3 length is 13 residues. DNA of the CDR3: TGTGCCAGCACCCCCGGACAGGGGGCTGAAGCTTTCTTT. Protein sequence: CASTPGQGAEAFF.

V and J are TRBV4-1 and TRBJ1-5; a weak D match, TRBD1 (5 bases). Germline V lookup: CDR1 MGHRA, CDR2 YSYEKL. The V gene lost 3 bases and the J gene lost 6 bases, with 15 bases spanning the gap. This CDR3 region has 15 residues. CDR3 in DNA: TGCGCCAGCAGCCACCCAGGCAGGGAGGTTCAGCCCCAGCATTTT. This encodes CASSHPGREVQPQHF.

The V gene is TRBV25-1, the J gene TRBJ2-1; no clear D gene. V dropped 3 bases and J dropped 15 bases, with 21 bases sitting between them. The CDR3 is 14 amino acids. Germline assignment: CDR1 MGHDK and CDR2 SYGVNS. In DNA, the CDR3 is TGTGCCAGCAGTGACCCAAGAACGACAAGGAACACGTTCTTC. This codes for CASSDPRTTRNTFF.